The 17 T cell receptor beta chains below were found in one sample sequenced in a study of T-cell memory formation after mild COVID-19 (dated by TCRdb to about 2021). Libraries were built with 5' RACE. Instrument used: Illumina NovaSeq 6000. TCRdb applied fastp at Q25 and MiXCR to the public reads, then kept only in-frame beta chains. Each CDR3 protein gets just one entry, which takes the most common genes and DNA from the rows behind it. This sample gives some 50,000 distinct CDR3 sequences in total; less than 15% of them show up just once. In total, the top ten clones hold around 24% of the sample. The source material was PBMCs or a T cell subset sorted from them (not recorded which). Receptors originate from a man aged 18 to 29 who had mild COVID-19 (a few samples of this study predate the infection). The sample titles of this study are shuffled in the database, so cell type and time point are left out; the donor was told from shared clones.

J is TRBJ1-2 and V is TRBV5-1, with TRBD1 as a possible D gene (5 bases). Germline CDR1 SGHRS, CDR2 YFSETQ. Between the trimmed V and J ends, which lost 0 bases and 6 bases, there was a span of 6 bases. The CDR3 runs 12 residues. The CDR3 is CASSLGGNGYTF. The CDR3 DNA is TGCGCCAGCAGCTTGGGGGGGAATGGCTACACCTTC.

This clonotype was found a few times. The gene calls are TRBV7-3 and TRBJ2-1, with D perhaps TRBD2 (6 bases). Trimming pared 4 bases from V and 6 bases from J, leaving 10 bases between. The germline V gene encodes CDR1 SGHTA and CDR2 FQGTGA. The CDR3 is made up of 13 amino acids. The CDR3 spells CASSSIGGNEQFF. Here the CDR3 DNA reads TGTGCCAGCAGCTCTATCGGGGGCAATGAGCAGTTCTTC.

The chain couples TRBV7-3 to TRBJ2-1; a weak D match, TRBD1 (5 bases). The V gene lost 3 bases and the J gene lost 3 bases, with 12 bases spanning the gap. The CDR3 extends over 15 amino acids. The V gene's germline CDR1 is SGHTA and CDR2 FQGTGA. The CDR3 DNA is TGTGCCAGCAGCTTTGGGGCGGAGAGCTACAATGAGCAGTTCTTC. It specifies CASSFGAESYNEQFF.

This clonotype was seen only a few times. This CDR3 reads CASSLRRGQPQHF. The CDR3, as DNA: TGTGCCAGCAGCTTAAGGAGGGGTCAGCCCCAGCATTTT. V is TRBV7-3 and J is TRBJ1-5, with D possibly being TRBD1 (5 bases). Germline CDR1 reads SGHTA; CDR2 reads FQGTGA. V lost 1 base to trimming and J lost 6 bases, with 7 bases between them. This CDR3 has 13 residues.

Ten or more counts support this clonotype. V usage is TRBV29-1 and J usage is TRBJ2-1; D not resolved. CDR1 SQVTM and CDR2 ANQGSEA come from the germline V gene. With 5 bases removed from V and 7 bases from J, the gap between germline ends came to 3 bases. The CDR3 has 9 amino acids. In DNA, the CDR3 is TGCAGCGTTAGGAATGAGCAGTTCTTC. Protein sequence: CSVRNEQFF.

At least ten counts were recorded for this clonotype. The chain uses TRBV4-3 and TRBJ2-1; D may be TRBD1 (6 bases). Germline V CDR1 and CDR2: LGHNA, YSLEER. The V gene lost 0 bases and the J gene lost 0 bases, with 15 bases spanning the gap. The CDR3 sequence is 18 residues long. The CDR3 DNA follows: TGCGCCAGCAGCCAAGATCCGAGGGGGACGAGCTCCTACAATGAGCAGTTCTTC. This translates into CASSQDPRGTSSYNEQFF.

V usage is TRBV6-5 and J usage is TRBJ2-1; 9 nucleotides match TRBD2. Per the germline V gene, CDR1 is MNHEY and CDR2 is SVGAGI. This CDR3 has 17 amino acids. V was pared by 7 bases and J by 0 bases, with 10 bases of the junction left unmatched. CDR3 DNA: TGTGCCAGCACCCCGAATAGCGGGGGCCTCTCCTACAATGAGCAGTTCTTC. Residues: CASTPNSGGLSYNEQFF.

This clonotype was observed many times. The rearrangement links TRBV7-2 to TRBJ2-3, with D uncertain. CDR1 is SGHTA and CDR2 is FQGNSA in the germline V gene. The V end lost 5 bases, the J end lost 1 base, and 13 bases lay between the germline ends. The CDR3 runs to 15 residues. The CDR3 is CASSLGIAGTDTQYF. CDR3 DNA: TGTGCCAGCAGCCTGGGGATAGCAGGCACAGATACGCAGTATTTT.

This clonotype was observed a handful of times. The V and J genes are TRBV20-1 and TRBJ2-3; possible D gene TRBD2, 5 bases. Per germline, CDR1 DFQATT and CDR2 SNEGSKA (reference sequence). The CDR3 runs 16 residues. Trimming left V 6 bases short and J 0 bases short, with 19 bases between. The CDR3 region has the DNA TGCAGTGCCCCACCGGCCGGGGTGGGGAGCACAGATACGCAGTATTTT. It codes for CSAPPAGVGSTDTQYF.

This clonotype occurred many times. The chain carries TRBV6-1 and TRBJ2-7; 7 bases map to TRBD1. The trim removed 6 bases at V and 0 bases at J, leaving 5 bases unmatched. CDR1 is MNHNS and CDR2 is SASEGT in the germline V gene. The CDR3 is 14 residues long. CDR3 loop: CASRTGFHSYEQYV. The CDR3 DNA sequence: TGTGCCAGCAGGACAGGGTTCCACTCCTACGAGCAGTACGTC.

This clonotype was observed at least ten times. The V call is TRBV6-2 or TRBV6-3, the J call TRBJ2-7; perhaps D is TRBD1 or TRBD2 (5 bases each). The CDR3 length is 16 residues. Germline lookup yields CDR1 MNHEY and CDR2 SVGEGT. V was pared by 0 bases and J by 3 bases, with 15 bases between. In DNA, the CDR3 is TGTGCCAGCAGTTACTCGGGGTTGGGACCCCGCTACGAGCAGTACGTC. This gives the protein CASSYSGLGPRYEQYV.

This clonotype was seen a few times. J is TRBJ1-1 and V is TRBV24-1; no clear D. The CDR3 is 13 residues long. Trimming shortened V by 3 bases and J by 5 bases, and 9 bases separated the two germline ends. Germline V lookup: CDR1 KGHDR, CDR2 SFDVKD. The CDR3 DNA reads TGTGCCACCAGTGATACAGCGAGGACTGAAGCTTTCTTT. This gives the protein CATSDTARTEAFF.

The sample holds a few counts of this clonotype. V gene TRBV2 combines with J gene TRBJ1-3; 7 bases agree with TRBD1. The CDR3 runs to 13 residues. Germline V gene sequence: CDR1 SNHLY, CDR2 FYNNEI. With V trimmed by 6 bases and J by 3 bases, 2 bases remained unmatched. The CDR3 region is CASSRQGGNTIYF. DNA of the CDR3: TGTGCCAGCAGCCGACAGGGTGGAAACACCATATATTTT.

This sequence joins TRBV19 and TRBJ2-2, with D unresolved. The V gene lost 6 bases and the J gene lost 1 base, with 9 bases spanning the gap. CDR1 and CDR2 (germline): LNHDA, SQIVND (reference sequence). The CDR3 is 14 amino acids. The CDR3 is CASRAHENTGELFF. CDR3 coding DNA: TGTGCCAGTAGAGCACATGAGAACACCGGGGAGCTGTTTTTT.

The gene calls are TRBV7-6 and TRBJ2-1, with TRBD2 as a possible D gene (5 bases). Trimming stripped 1 base from V and 0 bases from J, with 10 bases between. Germline CDR1 is SGHVS and CDR2 is FNYEAQ. The CDR3 covers 16 residues. DNA for the CDR3: TGTGCCAGCAGCTTAGTCGTAGGGAGCTCCTACAATGAGCAGTTCTTC. Translating gives CASSLVVGSSYNEQFF.

This clonotype was observed many times. The chain is built from TRBV6-5 and TRBJ2-7, with a possible D match to TRBD2 (5 bases). CDR1 MNHEY and CDR2 SVGAGI come from the germline V gene. This CDR3 is 15 amino acids long. Trimming took off 2 bases at V and 4 bases at J, with 15 bases between the two ends. The CDR3 coding sequence is TGTGCCAGCAGTTACGGCGCTAGCAGTCAATACGAGCAGTACTTC. Protein: CASSYGASSQYEQYF.

This clonotype was seen at least ten times. J is TRBJ2-3 and V is TRBV4-3, with D perhaps matching TRBD2 (7 bases). V was shortened by 0 bases and J by 6 bases, with 22 bases between the two germline ends. The CDR3 sequence is 18 residues long. Germline V gene lookup returns CDR1 LGHNA and CDR2 YSLEER. This CDR3 is CASSQDGGGAGSGDTQYF. The CDR3 DNA sequence: TGCGCCAGCAGCCAAGATGGTGGGGGGGCCGGTTCGGGCGATACGCAGTATTTT.